What follows are 21 T cell receptor beta chains derived from one specimen sequenced in a study of T cell responses to AZD1222 COVID-19 vaccine. Only in-frame clones appear in the TCRdb table, and some are missing; sequencing was by immunoSEQ multiplex PCR. The sample consists of 150,000 to 200,000 clones, around 92% of them appearing once. Here the sequenced sample was peripheral blood, taken 28 days after the second AZD1222 dose. All receptors derive from an adult who received the AZD1222 COVID-19 vaccine.

This clone appeared once. The rearrangement links TRBV6-5 to TRBJ1-2; D remains ambiguous. V was cut by 8 bases and J by 1 base, with 8 bases left in between. This CDR3 spans 12 amino acids. The germline gives CDR1 MNHEY, CDR2 SVGAGI. The CDR3 coding sequence is TGTGCCAGCCTGGAAGTTAACTATGGCTACACCTTC. Its protein product is CASLEVNYGYTF.

This clone is a singleton in its sample. The rearrangement uses TRBV6-1 and TRBJ1-2; D is unresolved. V was pared by 1 base and J by 1 base, with 7 bases between. This CDR3 contains 14 residues. Germline V gene sequence: CDR1 MNHNS, CDR2 SASEGT. CDR3 DNA sequence: TGTGCCAGCAGTGAAGGGGGTAGTAACTATGGCTACACCTTC. Its protein is CASSEGGSNYGYTF.

The chain has TRBV6-5 and TRBJ1-1; D not resolved. V gave up 0 bases and J gave up 6 bases, with 8 bases separating them. The CDR3 has 13 residues. Germline CDR1 MNHEY, CDR2 SVGAGI. The CDR3 region is CASSYSERPEAFF. The CDR3 DNA follows: TGTGCCAGCAGTTACTCCGAGAGGCCTGAAGCTTTCTTT.

This chain's CDR3 is CASSSRDRGRIGTEAFF. The CDR3 nucleotides read TGTGCCAGCAGCTCTCGGGACAGGGGGCGGATTGGCACTGAAGCTTTCTTT. The V call is TRBV11-2, the J call TRBJ1-1; 12 bases are a match to TRBD1. V lost 4 bases, J lost 4 bases, and 10 bases stayed unmatched. CDR3 length equals 17 residues. Looked up from germline, CDR1 is SGHAT and CDR2 is FQNNGV.

This CDR3 reads CASSPGTGRSEAFF. CDR3 coding DNA: TGTGCCAGTAGCCCCGGGACAGGGAGGAGTGAAGCTTTCTTT. The chain employs TRBV19 and TRBJ1-1, with TRBD1 matching over 9 bases. The germline gives CDR1 LNHDA, CDR2 SQIVND (reference sequence). V shed 6 bases, J shed 7 bases, and the junction held 9 bases outside the gene matches. CDR3 size: 14 residues.

The chain links TRBV7-2 to TRBJ2-7; maybe TRBD1 (7 bases). The CDR3 runs 15 residues. Trimming removed 3 bases from V and 3 bases from J, with 15 bases in between. Germline CDR1 SGHTA, CDR2 FQGNSA. Written as DNA, the CDR3 is TGTGCCAGCAGCTTGAGTGCCCAGGGGGGCTACGAGCAGTACTTC. It specifies CASSLSAQGGYEQYF.

The chain couples TRBV6-1 to TRBJ1-1; D is uncertain. The germline V gene encodes CDR1 MNHNS and CDR2 SASEGT. CDR3 length: 13 residues. V gave up 3 bases and J gave up 1 base, with 6 bases separating them. The CDR3 nucleotides read TGTGCCAGCAGTGACAGTTGGAACACTGAAGCTTTCTTT. This codes for CASSDSWNTEAFF.

This clone has more than one count but fewer than ten. This sequence joins TRBV29-1 and TRBJ1-2; D ambiguous. This CDR3 is built from 13 residues. The germline V and J ends were trimmed by 5 bases and 0 bases, with 10 bases remaining between them. The V gene's germline CDR1 is SQVTM and CDR2 ANQGSEA. CDR3 bases: TGCAGCGTTCCGAGAGTAGCTAACTATGGCTACACCTTC. It specifies CSVPRVANYGYTF.

The V call is TRBV30, the J call TRBJ1-3, with D possibly matching TRBD1 (5 bases). The germline V gene encodes CDR1 GTSNPN and CDR2 SVGIG (reference sequence). CDR3 size: 15 residues. Trimming took 5 bases from V and 4 from J, leaving 18 bases between them. The CDR3 region is CAWGVLGGTGNTIYF. CDR3 nucleotide sequence: TGTGCCTGGGGCGTCTTGGGGGGGACGGGAAACACCATATATTTT.

The chain links TRBV9 to TRBJ1-1; no clear D. Germline V lookup: CDR1 SGDLS, CDR2 YYNGEE. Trimming pared 0 bases from V and 1 base from J, leaving 7 bases between. The CDR3 runs 14 residues. CDR3 region: CASSVVSANTEAFF. DNA for the CDR3: TGTGCCAGCAGCGTAGTGTCAGCGAACACTGAAGCTTTCTTT. Filled out from reference TRBV9 and TRBJ1-1, the complete variable domain reads DSGVTQTPKHLITATGQRVTLRCSPRSGDLSVYWYQQSLDQGLQFLIQYYNGEERAKGNILERFSAQQFPDLHSELNLSSLELGDSALYFCASSVVSANTEAFFGQGTRLTVV.

The gene calls are TRBV4-2 and TRBJ1-2, with D maybe TRBD1 (5 bases). From germline, CDR1 is LGHNA and CDR2 YNFKEQ. This CDR3 is built from 15 residues. Trimming cost V 0 bases and J 3 bases, with 11 bases left between them. CDR3 sequence reads: CASSQDTGVYYGYTF. Here the CDR3 DNA reads TGTGCCAGCAGCCAAGATACAGGAGTTTACTATGGCTACACCTTC.

This chain links TRBV11-3 with TRBJ1-1, with D possibly TRBD1 on 5 matching bases. The germline V gene encodes CDR1 SGHNT and CDR2 YENEEA. This CDR3 spans 16 amino acids. The ends were cut back, 6 bases at V and 0 bases at J, with 17 bases in the middle. This chain's CDR3 is CASRGGDGLMNTEAFF. The CDR3 bases are TGTGCCAGCAGGGGGGGTGACGGATTAATGAACACTGAAGCTTTCTTT.

This chain connects TRBV5-1 to TRBJ2-7, with D unclear. Trimming removed 4 bases at V and 3 bases at J, with 14 bases between. This CDR3 region has 14 residues. The germline gives CDR1 SGHRS, CDR2 YFSETQ. The CDR3 DNA is TGCGCCAGCAGCGTCTCGAGCGACTTCTACGAGCAGTACTTC. It encodes CASSVSSDFYEQYF.

V gene TRBV3-1 (or the pseudogene TRBV3-2) combines with J gene TRBJ2-1; D may be TRBD2 (6 bases). Germline V gives CDR1 LGHDT, CDR2 YNNKEL (reference sequence). The CDR3 covers 15 residues. V was pared by 4 bases and J by 2 bases, with 12 bases between. The CDR3 here is CASSPPRRAYNEQFF. CDR3 DNA sequence: TGTGCCAGCAGCCCCCCTCGGAGGGCCTACAATGAGCAGTTCTTC.

In its sample, this clone was seen a few times. The chain joins TRBV25-1 to TRBJ2-5; D unresolved. The CDR3 loop spans 10 amino acids. The V end was cut by 10 bases, the J end by 1 base, with 4 bases between. Germline V gene lookup returns CDR1 MGHDK and CDR2 SYGVNS. The CDR3 loop reads CAKTQETQYF. CDR3 DNA: TGTGCCAAGACCCAAGAGACCCAGTACTTC.

The V call is TRBV28, the J call TRBJ2-5; D may be TRBD1 or TRBD2 (6 bases each). V lost 6 bases and J 5 bases, leaving 13 bases between the germline ends. Germline V gives CDR1 MDHEN, CDR2 SYDVKM. This CDR3 has 13 residues. CDR3 protein: CASSPVGGETQYF. CDR3 DNA sequence: TGTGCCAGCAGCCCGGTAGGGGGGGAGACCCAGTACTTC. Drawing the rest from reference TRBV28 and TRBJ2-5, the complete variable domain is DVKVTQSSRYLVKRTGEKVFLECVQDMDHENMFWYRQDPGLGLRLIYFSYDVKMKEKGDIPEGYSVSREKKERFSLILESASTNQTSMYLCASSPVGGETQYFGPGTRLLVL.

V is TRBV18 and J is TRBJ1-4, with 8 bases fitting TRBD1. Germline CDR1 KGHSH, CDR2 LQKENI. V was clipped by 6 bases and J by 7 bases; unmatched bases: 10. This CDR3 contains 15 residues. The CDR3 reads CASSPGGIVSEKLFF. CDR3 sequence (DNA): TGTGCCAGCTCCCCAGGGGGCATCGTGAGTGAAAAACTGTTTTTT.

The sample holds one count of this clone. V gene TRBV7-3 combines with J gene TRBJ2-2; D unclear. Per germline, CDR1 SGHTA and CDR2 FQGTGA. The CDR3 spans 14 residues. V lost 4 bases and J 3 bases, leaving 9 bases between the germline ends. CDR3 in amino acids: CASSSRVDTGELFF. The CDR3 nucleotides are TGTGCCAGCAGCTCTCGGGTCGACACCGGGGAGCTGTTTTTT.

V and J are TRBV14 and TRBJ1-1; D unresolved. The CDR3 loop spans 14 amino acids. Germline V gene data show CDR1 as SGHDN and CDR2 as FVKESK. V shed 1 base and J shed 1 base, with 7 bases lying between them. CDR3 region: CASSQAGRNTEAFF. CDR3 nucleotides: TGTGCCAGCAGCCAAGCCGGGCGGAACACTGAAGCTTTCTTT.

The chain has TRBV6-5 and TRBJ1-3; no definite D call. Germline V gene data show CDR1 as MNHEY and CDR2 as SVGAGI. This CDR3 comprises 15 residues. The ends were cut back, 6 bases at V and 2 bases at J, with 14 bases in the middle. The CDR3 reads CASSRGSTAGNTIYF. CDR3 sequence (DNA): TGTGCCAGCAGCCGAGGGAGCACCGCTGGAAACACCATATATTTT.

J is TRBJ1-6 and V is TRBV7-9, with a weak D call TRBD1 (5 bases). The ends were cut back, 5 bases at V and 9 bases at J, with 14 bases in the middle. The CDR3 runs 14 residues. Germline V gene data show CDR1 as SEHNR and CDR2 as FQNEAQ (reference sequence). The DNA for the CDR3 is TGTGCCAGCAGCCAACCGGGACCGAGTTCACCCCTCCACTTT. As protein: CASSQPGPSSPLHF.